This T cell receptor beta chain was recorded in a study of prognosis after radiotherapy for stage I lung cancer. Study overall: Patients with newly diagnosed primary stage I lung tumors numbered 11 to 15, with 4 or 5 others having oligometastatic NSCLC after surgical resection of the primary tumor. Study observations and caveats: Patients with distant metastases had lower Shannon entropy after stereotactic body radiation therapy.

This clonotype appeared many times. Its target is unknown. Blood, about 5.8 milliliters, was collected at each of two time points. Amplicons of TCR beta CDR3 were generated from genomic DNA by two-round multiplex PCR. During first-round PCR, primers specific to each TRBV and TRBJ gene were used. Universal primers were used in the second round of PCR. TCRdb fed the multiplex PCR reads into MiXCR, producing one record per CDR3 protein. The profile shows around 28,000 distinct CDR3 sequences, 40% to 55% of them singletons. V lost 6 bases, J lost 5 bases, and 23 bases lay in between. The length of the CDR3 is 15 residues. Germline lookup yields CDR1 DFQATT and CDR2 SNEGSKA (reference sequence).

This receptor was identified in a donor at least 50 years old with non-small cell lung cancer. The source was PBMCs, collected before or after stereotactic body radiation therapy (not recorded which). This chain links TRBV20-1 with TRBJ2-7, with D possibly TRBD1 on 7 matching bases. Here the CDR3 reads CSARKQGRTPDEQYF. The CDR3 DNA reads as TGCAGTGCAAGGAAACAGGGGAGGACCCCTGACGAGCAGTACTTC.